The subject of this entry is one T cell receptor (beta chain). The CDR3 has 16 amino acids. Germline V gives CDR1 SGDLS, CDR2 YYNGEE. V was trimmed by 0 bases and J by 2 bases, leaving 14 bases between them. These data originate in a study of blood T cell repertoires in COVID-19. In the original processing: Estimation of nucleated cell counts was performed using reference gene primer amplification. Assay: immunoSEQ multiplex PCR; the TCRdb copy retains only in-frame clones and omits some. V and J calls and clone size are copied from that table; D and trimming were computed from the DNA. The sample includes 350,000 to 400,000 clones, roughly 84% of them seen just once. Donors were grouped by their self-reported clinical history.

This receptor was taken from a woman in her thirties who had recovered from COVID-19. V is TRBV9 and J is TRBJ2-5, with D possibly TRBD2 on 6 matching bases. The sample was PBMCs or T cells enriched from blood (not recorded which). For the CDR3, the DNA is TGTGCCAGCAGCGTAGCTACCGGGAGCACACAAGAGACCCAGTACTTC. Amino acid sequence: CASSVATGSTQETQYF. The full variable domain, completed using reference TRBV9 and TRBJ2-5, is DSGVTQTPKHLITATGQRVTLRCSPRSGDLSVYWYQQSLDQGLQFLIQYYNGEERAKGNILERFSAQQFPDLHSELNLSSLELGDSALYFCASSVATGSTQETQYFGPGTRLLVL.